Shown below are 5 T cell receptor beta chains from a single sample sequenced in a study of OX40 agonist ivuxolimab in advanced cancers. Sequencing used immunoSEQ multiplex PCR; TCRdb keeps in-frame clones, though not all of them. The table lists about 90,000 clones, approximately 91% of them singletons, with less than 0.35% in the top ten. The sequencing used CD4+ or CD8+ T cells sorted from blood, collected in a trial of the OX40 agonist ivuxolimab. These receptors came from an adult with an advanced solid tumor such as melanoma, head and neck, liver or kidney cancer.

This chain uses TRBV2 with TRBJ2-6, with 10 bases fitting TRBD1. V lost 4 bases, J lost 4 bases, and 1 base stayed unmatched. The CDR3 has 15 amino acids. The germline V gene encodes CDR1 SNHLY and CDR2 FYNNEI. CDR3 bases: TGTGCCAGCAGTGGACAGGGGGCCGGGGCCAACGTCCTGACTTTC. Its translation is CASSGQGAGANVLTF.

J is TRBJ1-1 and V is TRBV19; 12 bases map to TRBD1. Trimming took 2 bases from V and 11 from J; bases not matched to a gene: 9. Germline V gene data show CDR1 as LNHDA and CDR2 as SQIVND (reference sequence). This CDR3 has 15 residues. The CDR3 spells CASSIQGQGALGAFF. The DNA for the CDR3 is TGTGCCAGTAGTATACAGGGACAGGGGGCGCTGGGGGCTTTCTTT.

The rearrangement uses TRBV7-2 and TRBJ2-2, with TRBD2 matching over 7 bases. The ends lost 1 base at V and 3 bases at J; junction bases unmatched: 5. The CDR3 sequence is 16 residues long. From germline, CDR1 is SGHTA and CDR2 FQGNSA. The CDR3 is CASSLGLAVYTGELFF. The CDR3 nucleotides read TGTGCCAGCAGCTTAGGCCTAGCGGTTTACACCGGGGAGCTGTTTTTT. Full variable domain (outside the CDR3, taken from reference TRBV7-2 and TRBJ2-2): GAGVSQSPSNKVTEKGKDVELRCDPISGHTALYWYRQSLGQGLEFLIYFQGNSAPDKSGLPSDRFSAERTGGSVSTLTIQRTQQEDSAVYLCASSLGLAVYTGELFFGEGSRLTVL.

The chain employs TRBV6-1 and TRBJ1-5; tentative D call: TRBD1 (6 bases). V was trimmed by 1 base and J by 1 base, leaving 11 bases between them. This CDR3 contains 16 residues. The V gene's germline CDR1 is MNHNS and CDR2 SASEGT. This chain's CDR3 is CASSEGRGSSNQPQHF. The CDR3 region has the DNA TGTGCCAGCAGTGAAGGCAGGGGATCGAGCAATCAGCCCCAGCATTTT.

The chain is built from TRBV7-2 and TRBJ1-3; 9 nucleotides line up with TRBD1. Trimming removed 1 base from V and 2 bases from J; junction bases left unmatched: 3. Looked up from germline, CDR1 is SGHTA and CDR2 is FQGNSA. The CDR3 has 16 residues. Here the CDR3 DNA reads TGTGCCAGCAGCTTAGGGGACAGGGTCGCTGGAAACACCATATATTTT. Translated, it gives CASSLGDRVAGNTIYF.